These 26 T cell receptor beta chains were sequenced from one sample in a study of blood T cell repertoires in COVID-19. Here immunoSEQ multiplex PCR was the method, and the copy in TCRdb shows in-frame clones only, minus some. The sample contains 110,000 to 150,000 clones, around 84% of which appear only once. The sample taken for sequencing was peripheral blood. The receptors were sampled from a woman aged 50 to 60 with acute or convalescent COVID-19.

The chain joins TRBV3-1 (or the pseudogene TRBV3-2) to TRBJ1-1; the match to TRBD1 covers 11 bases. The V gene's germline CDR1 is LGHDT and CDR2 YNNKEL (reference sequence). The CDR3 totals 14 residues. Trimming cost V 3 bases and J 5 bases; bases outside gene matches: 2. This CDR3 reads CASSHGTGGTEAFF. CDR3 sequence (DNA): TGTGCCAGCAGCCACGGGACAGGGGGAACTGAAGCTTTCTTT.

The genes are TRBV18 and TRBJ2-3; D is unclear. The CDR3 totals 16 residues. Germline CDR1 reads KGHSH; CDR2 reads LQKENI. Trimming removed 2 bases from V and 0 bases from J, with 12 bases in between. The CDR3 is CASSPNWAASTDTQYF. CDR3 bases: TGTGCCAGCTCACCAAATTGGGCTGCTAGCACAGATACGCAGTATTTT.

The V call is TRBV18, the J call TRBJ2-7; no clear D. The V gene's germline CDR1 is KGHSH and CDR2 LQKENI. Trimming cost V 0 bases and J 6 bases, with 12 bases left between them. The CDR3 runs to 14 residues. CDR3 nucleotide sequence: TGTGCCAGCTCACCACCTTCGGGTTCAGTCGAGCAGTACTTC. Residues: CASSPPSGSVEQYF.

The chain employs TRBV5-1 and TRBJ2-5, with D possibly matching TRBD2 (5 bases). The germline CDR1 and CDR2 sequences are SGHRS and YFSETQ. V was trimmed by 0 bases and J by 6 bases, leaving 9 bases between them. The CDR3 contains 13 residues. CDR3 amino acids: CASSLAAAQTQYF. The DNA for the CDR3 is TGCGCCAGCAGCTTGGCAGCGGCTCAGACCCAGTACTTC.

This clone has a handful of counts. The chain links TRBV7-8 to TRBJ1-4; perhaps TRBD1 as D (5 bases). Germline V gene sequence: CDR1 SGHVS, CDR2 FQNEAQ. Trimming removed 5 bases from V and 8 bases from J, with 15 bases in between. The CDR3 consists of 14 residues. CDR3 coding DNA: TGTGCCAGCAGCCCCCAGGGATTCCCAGAAAAACTGTTTTTT. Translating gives CASSPQGFPEKLFF.

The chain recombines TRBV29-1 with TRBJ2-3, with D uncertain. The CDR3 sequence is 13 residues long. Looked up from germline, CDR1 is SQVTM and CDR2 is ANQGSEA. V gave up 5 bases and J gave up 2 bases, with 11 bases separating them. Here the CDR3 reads CSVYAAPTDTQYF. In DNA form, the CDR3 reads TGCAGCGTTTACGCGGCACCCACAGATACGCAGTATTTT.

CDR3 sequence: CASSYGRVDGYTF. The CDR3 nucleotides read TGTGCCAGCAGTTACGGCAGGGTTGATGGCTACACCTTC. V is TRBV6-2 or TRBV6-3 and J is TRBJ1-2, with D perhaps TRBD1 (5 bases). With 2 bases removed from V and 6 bases from J, the gap between germline ends came to 10 bases. The CDR3 length is 13 residues. CDR1 and CDR2 from the germline V gene are MNHEY and SVGEGT.

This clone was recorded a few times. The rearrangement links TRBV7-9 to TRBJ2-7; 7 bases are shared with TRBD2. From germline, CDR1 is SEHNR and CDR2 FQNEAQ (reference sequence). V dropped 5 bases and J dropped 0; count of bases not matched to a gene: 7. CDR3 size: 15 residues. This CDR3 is CASSGRDVFSYEQYF. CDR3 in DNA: TGTGCCAGCAGCGGGAGGGACGTCTTCTCCTACGAGCAGTACTTC. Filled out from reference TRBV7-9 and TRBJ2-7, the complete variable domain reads DTGVSQNPRHKITKRGQNVTFRCDPISEHNRLYWYRQTLGQGPEFLTYFQNEAQLEKSRLLSDRFSAERPKGSFSTLEIQRTEQGDSAMYLCASSGRDVFSYEQYFGPGTRLTVT.

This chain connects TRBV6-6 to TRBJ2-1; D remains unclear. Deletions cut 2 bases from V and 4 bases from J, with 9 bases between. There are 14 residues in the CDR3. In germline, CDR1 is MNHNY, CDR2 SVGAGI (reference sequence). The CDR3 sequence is CASSYSLTYNEQFF. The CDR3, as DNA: TGTGCCAGCAGTTACAGTCTGACTTACAATGAGCAGTTCTTC.

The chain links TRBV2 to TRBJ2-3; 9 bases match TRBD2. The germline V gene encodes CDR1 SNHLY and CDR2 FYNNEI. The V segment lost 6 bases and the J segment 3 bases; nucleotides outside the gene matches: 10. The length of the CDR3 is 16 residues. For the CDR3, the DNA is TGTGCCAGCAGCTTACCGGGACTAGCAACGACAGATACGCAGTATTTT. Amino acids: CASSLPGLATTDTQYF.

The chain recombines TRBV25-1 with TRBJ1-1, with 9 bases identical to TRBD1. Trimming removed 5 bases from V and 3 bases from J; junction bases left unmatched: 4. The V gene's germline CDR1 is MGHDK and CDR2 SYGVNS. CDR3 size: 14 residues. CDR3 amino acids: CASSRGQGHTEAFF. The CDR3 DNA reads TGTGCCAGCAGTAGGGGACAGGGACACACTGAAGCTTTCTTT.

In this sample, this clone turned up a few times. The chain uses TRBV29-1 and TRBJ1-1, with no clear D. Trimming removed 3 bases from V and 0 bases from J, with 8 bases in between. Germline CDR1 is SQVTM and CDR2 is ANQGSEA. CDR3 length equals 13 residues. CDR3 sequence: CSVERTVNTEAFF. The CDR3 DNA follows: TGCAGCGTTGAGCGTACCGTGAACACTGAAGCTTTCTTT.

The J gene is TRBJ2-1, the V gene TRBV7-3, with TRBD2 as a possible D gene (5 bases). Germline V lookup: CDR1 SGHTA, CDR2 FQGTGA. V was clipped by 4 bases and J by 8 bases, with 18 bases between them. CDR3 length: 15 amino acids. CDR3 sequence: CASSSHTPGLDEQFF. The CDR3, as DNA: TGTGCCAGCAGCTCCCACACGCCGGGGTTAGATGAGCAGTTCTTC. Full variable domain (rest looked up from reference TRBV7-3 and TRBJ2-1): GAGVSQTPSNKVTEKGKYVELRCDPISGHTALYWYRQSLGQGPEFLIYFQGTGAADDSGLPNDRFFAVRPEGSVSTLKIQRTERGDSAVYLCASSSHTPGLDEQFFGPGTRLTVL.

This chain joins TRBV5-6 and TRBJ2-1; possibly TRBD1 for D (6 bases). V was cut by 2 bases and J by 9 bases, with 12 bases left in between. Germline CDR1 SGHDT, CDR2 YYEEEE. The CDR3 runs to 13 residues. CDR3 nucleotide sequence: TGTGCCAGCAGCTTAAACAGGGACGGTGAGCAGTTCTTC. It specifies CASSLNRDGEQFF.

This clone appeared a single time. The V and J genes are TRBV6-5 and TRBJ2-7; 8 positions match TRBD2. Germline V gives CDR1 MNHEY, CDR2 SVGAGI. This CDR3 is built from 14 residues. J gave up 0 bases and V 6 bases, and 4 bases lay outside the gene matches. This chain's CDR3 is CASRLSGSSYEQYF. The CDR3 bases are TGTGCCAGCAGACTAAGCGGGAGCTCCTACGAGCAGTACTTC.

The CDR3 nucleotides are TGTGCCAGCAGCCGGGACAGCCAGAACACTGAAGCTTTCTTT. It specifies CASSRDSQNTEAFF. The chain combines TRBV11-3 with TRBJ1-1, with TRBD1 matching 7 bases. This CDR3 comprises 14 residues. With 5 bases clipped from V and 1 base from J, the junction kept 4 bases outside the gene matches. Germline V gene data show CDR1 as SGHNT and CDR2 as YENEEA.

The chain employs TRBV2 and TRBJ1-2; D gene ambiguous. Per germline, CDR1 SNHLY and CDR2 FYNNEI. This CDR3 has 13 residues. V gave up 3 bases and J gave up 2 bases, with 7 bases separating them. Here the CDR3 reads CASSEESNYGYTF. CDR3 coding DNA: TGTGCCAGCAGTGAGGAGAGCAACTATGGCTACACCTTC.

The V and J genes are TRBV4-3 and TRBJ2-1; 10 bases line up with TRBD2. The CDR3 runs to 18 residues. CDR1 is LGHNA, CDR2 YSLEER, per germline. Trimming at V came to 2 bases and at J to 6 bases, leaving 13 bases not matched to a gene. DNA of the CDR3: TGCGCCAGCAGCCAATTCACGAAAAGCGGGGGGGAAGGCAATGAGCAGTTCTTC. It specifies CASSQFTKSGGEGNEQFF.

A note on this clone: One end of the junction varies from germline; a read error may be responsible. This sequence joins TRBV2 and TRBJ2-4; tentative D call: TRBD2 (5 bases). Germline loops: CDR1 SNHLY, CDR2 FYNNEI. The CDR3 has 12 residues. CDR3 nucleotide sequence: TGTGCCAGCAGTGCCCCGGACTTACCGGCGAACTTC. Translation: CASSAPDLPANF.

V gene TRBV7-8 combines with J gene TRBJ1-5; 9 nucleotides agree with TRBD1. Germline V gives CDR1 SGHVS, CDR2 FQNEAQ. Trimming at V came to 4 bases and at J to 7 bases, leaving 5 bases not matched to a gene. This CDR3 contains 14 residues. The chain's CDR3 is CASSSSQGAQPQHF. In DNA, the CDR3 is TGTGCCAGCAGCTCCTCACAGGGGGCCCAGCCCCAGCATTTT.

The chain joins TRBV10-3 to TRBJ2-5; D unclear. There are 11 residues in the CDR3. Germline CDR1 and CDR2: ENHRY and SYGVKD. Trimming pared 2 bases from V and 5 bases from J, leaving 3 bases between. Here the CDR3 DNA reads TGTGCCATCAGTGAGCTGGAGACCCAGTACTTC. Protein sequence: CAISELETQYF.

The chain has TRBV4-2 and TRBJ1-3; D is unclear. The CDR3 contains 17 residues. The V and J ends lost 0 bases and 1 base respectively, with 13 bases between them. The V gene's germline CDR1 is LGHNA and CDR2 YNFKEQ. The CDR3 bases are TGTGCCAGCAGCCAAGATTTGTCCCCGGGGTCTGGAAACACCATATATTTT. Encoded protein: CASSQDLSPGSGNTIYF.

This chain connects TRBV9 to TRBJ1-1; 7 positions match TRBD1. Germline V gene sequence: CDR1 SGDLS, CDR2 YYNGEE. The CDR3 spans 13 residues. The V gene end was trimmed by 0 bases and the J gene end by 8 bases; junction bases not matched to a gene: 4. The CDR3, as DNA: TGTGCCAGCAGCGTAGGGGTAGGGGGCGAAGCTTTCTTT. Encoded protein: CASSVGVGGEAFF.

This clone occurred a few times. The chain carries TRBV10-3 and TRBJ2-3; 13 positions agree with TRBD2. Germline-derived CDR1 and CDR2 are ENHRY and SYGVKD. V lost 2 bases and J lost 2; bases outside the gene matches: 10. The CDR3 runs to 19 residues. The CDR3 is CAISEPTSGGANPTDTQYF. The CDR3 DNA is TGTGCCATCAGTGAGCCTACTAGCGGGGGGGCCAACCCCACAGATACGCAGTATTTT.

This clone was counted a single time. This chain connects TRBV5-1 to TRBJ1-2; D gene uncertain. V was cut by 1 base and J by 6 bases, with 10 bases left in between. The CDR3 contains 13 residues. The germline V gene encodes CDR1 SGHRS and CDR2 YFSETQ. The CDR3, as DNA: TGCGCCAGCAGCTTGCTACAGCCTGATGGCTACACCTTC. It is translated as CASSLLQPDGYTF. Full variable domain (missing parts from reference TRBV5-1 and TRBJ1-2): KAGVTQTPRYLIKTRGQQVTLSCSPISGHRSVSWYQQTPGQGLQFLFEYFSETQRNKGNFPGRFSGRQFSNSRSEMNVSTLELGDSALYLCASSLLQPDGYTFGSGTRLTVV.

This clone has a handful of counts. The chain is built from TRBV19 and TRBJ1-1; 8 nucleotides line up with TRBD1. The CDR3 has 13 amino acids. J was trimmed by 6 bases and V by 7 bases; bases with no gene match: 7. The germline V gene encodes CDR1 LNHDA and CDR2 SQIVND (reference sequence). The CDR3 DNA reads TGTGCCAGTACCGGGACAGGCTCTGCTGAAGCTTTCTTT. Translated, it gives CASTGTGSAEAFF.